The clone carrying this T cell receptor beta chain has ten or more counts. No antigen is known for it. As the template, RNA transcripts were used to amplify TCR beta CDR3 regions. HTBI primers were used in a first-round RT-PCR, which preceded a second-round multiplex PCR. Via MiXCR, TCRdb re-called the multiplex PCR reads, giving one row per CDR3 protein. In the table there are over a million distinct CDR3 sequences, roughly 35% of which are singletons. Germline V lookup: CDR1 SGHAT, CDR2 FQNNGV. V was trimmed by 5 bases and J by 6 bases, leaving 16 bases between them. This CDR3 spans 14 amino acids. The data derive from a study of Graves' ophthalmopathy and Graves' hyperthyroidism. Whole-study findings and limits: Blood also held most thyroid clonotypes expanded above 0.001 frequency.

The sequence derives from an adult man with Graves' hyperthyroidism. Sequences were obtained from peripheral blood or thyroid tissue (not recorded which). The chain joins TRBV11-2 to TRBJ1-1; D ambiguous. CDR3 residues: CASSRPGPVPEAFF. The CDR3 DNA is TGTGCCAGCAGCCGACCAGGACCAGTCCCTGAAGCTTTCTTT.